The table lists the clone carrying this TCR beta chain with many counts. Its antigen is unidentified. This record belongs to a study of T-cell memory formation after mild COVID-19. Study context: Clustering of TCRs was largely donor specific. Study-level points and caveats: Clones from the second wave (peaking day 37) had unconfirmed SARS-CoV-2 specificity.

The CDR3 has 14 residues. The germline CDR1 and CDR2 sequences are DFQATT and SNEGSKA (reference sequence). V shed 0 bases and J shed 4 bases, with 12 bases lying between them. TCRdb processed the 5' RACE reads anew with MiXCR; each CDR3 protein has one entry. This table has approximately 150,000 distinct CDR3 sequences, about 5.7% appearing once. The clonotype comes from an adult woman who had mild COVID-19 (a few samples of this study predate the infection). Cell type and time point are not known. The chain carries TRBV20-1 and TRBJ1-2, with D perhaps TRBD1 (6 bases). The sequenced sample was PBMCs or a T cell subset sorted from them (not recorded which). The CDR3, as DNA: TGCAGTGCTAGAGAGGGGGGCGTAGGCTATGGCTACACCTTC. Its translation: CSAREGGVGYGYTF.